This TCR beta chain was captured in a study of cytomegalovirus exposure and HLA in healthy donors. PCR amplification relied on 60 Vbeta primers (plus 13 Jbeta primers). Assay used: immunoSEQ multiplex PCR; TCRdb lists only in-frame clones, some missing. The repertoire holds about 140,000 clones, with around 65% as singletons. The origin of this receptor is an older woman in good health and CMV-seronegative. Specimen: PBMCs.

CDR3 region: CATGLGSSGGEAQYF. DNA for the CDR3: TGTGCCACCGGACTGGGGTCTAGCGGGGGGGAAGCCCAGTACTTC. The J gene is TRBJ2-5, the V gene TRBV15, with 12 bases aligning to TRBD2. The V segment lost 8 bases and the J segment 9 bases; nucleotides outside the gene matches: 13. CDR3 length equals 15 residues. Germline lookup yields CDR1 LNHNV and CDR2 YYDKDF (reference sequence).